The rows below give T cell receptor beta chains drawn from one sample of a study of regulatory T cells in long-lasting Graves disease. TCRdb redid the calling of the multiplex PCR reads with MiXCR, one entry per CDR3 protein. The sample has around 450,000 distinct CDR3 sequences; 20% to 25% are singletons. Source: peripheral blood mononuclear cells (PBMCs), taken when the disease was refractory, from a patient treated with antithyroid drugs. The origin of the receptors is a female donor with Graves disease. Both conserved end residues are part of each CDR3. The order of the fields is CDR3 protein, CDR3 DNA, clone size, D gene, V gene, J gene. D genes are given only for firm matches. Clone sizes are given selectively: once, few, many, or a class where the clone is expanded.

CASRPDRRQETQYF	TGTGCCAGCAGACCGGACAGGCGGCAAGAGACCCAGTACTTC	-	TRBD1	TRBV27	TRBJ2-5
CASSTSMETQYF	TGCGCCAGCAGCACGAGCATGGAGACCCAGTACTTC	-	-	TRBV5-1	TRBJ2-5
CASSSDPFSPNRGILYEQYF	TGTGCCAGCAGTTCCGACCCCTTTTCGCCCAACAGGGGAATCCTCTACGAGCAGTACTTC	many	TRBD1	TRBV28	TRBJ2-7
CASSEQGPINEQFF	TGTGCCAGCAGTGAACAGGGCCCCATCAATGAGCAGTTCTTC	many	-	TRBV2	TRBJ2-1
CASSFMRIGGTEAFF	TGCGCCAGCAGCTTTATGAGGATCGGGGGCACTGAAGCTTTCTTT	few	-	TRBV5-1	TRBJ1-1
CASSYRGANYGYTF	TGTGCCAGCAGTTATCGCGGAGCTAACTATGGCTACACCTTC	many	-	TRBV27	TRBJ1-2
CASNQGGYEQYF	TGTGCCAGCAACCAGGGGGGCTACGAGCAGTACTTC	many	-	TRBV12-3/TRBV12-4	TRBJ2-7
CASSFEQGAAYEQYF	TGTGCCAGCAGCTTCGAACAGGGGGCGGCCTACGAGCAGTACTTC	-	TRBD1	TRBV7-9	TRBJ2-7
CASSEGAGSGANVLTF	TGTGCCAGCAGTGAAGGAGCTGGGTCTGGGGCCAACGTCCTGACTTTC	few	-	TRBV2	TRBJ2-6
CASSQSSANTEAFF	TGTGCCAGCAGTCAATCGTCCGCGAACACTGAAGCTTTCTTT	-	-	TRBV6-2/TRBV6-3	TRBJ1-1
CASRELAGQETQYF	TGTGCCAGCAGGGAACTAGCGGGGCAAGAGACCCAGTACTTC	many	TRBD2	TRBV12-3/TRBV12-4	TRBJ2-5
CASSRSSGYNEQFF	TGTGCCAGCAGTCGATCTAGCGGATACAATGAGCAGTTCTTC	-	TRBD2	TRBV6-1	TRBJ2-1
CASSSLFGNQPQHF	TGTGCCAGCAGTTCACTCTTCGGCAATCAGCCCCAGCATTTT	-	-	TRBV12-3/TRBV12-4	TRBJ1-5
CASSSPIAGGRDQETQYF	TGTGCCAGCAGCTCCCCCATAGCGGGAGGGAGGGACCAGGAGACCCAGTACTTC	-	TRBD2	TRBV5-4	TRBJ2-5
CASSSRQGDQPQHF	TGTGCCAGCAGTTCCCGACAGGGGGATCAGCCCCAGCATTTT	many	TRBD1	TRBV12-3/TRBV12-4	TRBJ1-5
CASSEQGGSEAFF	TGTGCCAGCAGTGAACAAGGGGGATCTGAAGCTTTCTTT	many	-	TRBV2	TRBJ1-1
CASSLEQDEQFF	TGTGCCAGCAGTTTAGAGCAGGATGAGCAGTTCTTC	few	-	TRBV28	TRBJ2-1
CASSLDSSGGGYGYTF	TGTGCCAGCAGCTTAGACTCCTCCGGAGGAGGCTATGGCTACACCTTC	few	-	TRBV7-2	TRBJ1-2
CSARDNRGHNYGYTF	TGCAGTGCTAGAGACAACAGGGGGCATAACTATGGCTACACCTTC	-	TRBD1	TRBV20-1	TRBJ1-2
CATSRDPLSVNTGELFF	TGTGCCACCAGCAGAGATCCCCTTAGCGTAAACACCGGGGAGCTGTTTTTT	many	-	TRBV15	TRBJ2-2
CASSYSSFTYEAFF	TGTGCCAGCAGTTATTCATCCTTCACCTACGAAGCTTTCTTT	many	-	TRBV6-5	TRBJ1-1
CASNQGGTYSNQPQHF	TGTGCCAGTAACCAGGGGGGGACATATAGCAATCAGCCCCAGCATTTT	few	TRBD1	TRBV19	TRBJ1-5
CASSPPFYRPNSYEQYF	TGTGCCAGCAGTCCCCCCTTTTACAGGCCGAACTCCTACGAGCAGTACTTC	-	-	TRBV12-3/TRBV12-4	TRBJ2-7
CASGTGASYEQYF	TGTGCCAGCGGGACAGGGGCCTCCTACGAGCAGTACTTC	few	TRBD1	TRBV4-2	TRBJ2-7
CASSPSRRSFNYGYTF	TGTGCCAGCAGTCCCAGTCGGCGAAGCTTTAACTATGGCTACACCTTC	many	-	TRBV12-3/TRBV12-4	TRBJ1-2
CASSEEGQELSPLHF	TGTGCCAGCAGTGAAGAGGGACAGGAACTTTCACCCCTCCACTTT	-	TRBD1	TRBV6-1	TRBJ1-6
CSVVVVVNTGELFF	TGCAGCGTTGTGGTCGTAGTGAACACCGGGGAGCTGTTTTTT	few	-	TRBV29-1	TRBJ2-2
CASSFRDGFYEQYF	TGTGCCAGCAGCTTCCGGGACGGCTTCTACGAGCAGTACTTC	-	-	TRBV7-8	TRBJ2-7
CSVDGSGGYEQYF	TGCAGCGTTGATGGCAGCGGGGGGTACGAGCAGTACTTC	-	TRBD2	TRBV29-1	TRBJ2-7
CSASGRNDEQYF	TGCAGTGCTAGCGGGAGAAACGACGAGCAGTACTTC	few	-	TRBV20-1	TRBJ2-7
CASSYQTPQGTQYF	TGTGCCAGCAGCTACCAAACCCCTCAAGGGACCCAGTACTTC	-	-	TRBV7-9	TRBJ2-5
CASSLRGTENTGELFF	TGTGCCAGCAGCTTAAGGGGGACAGAGAACACCGGGGAGCTGTTTTTT	few	TRBD1	TRBV7-3	TRBJ2-2
CASRKATGANVLTF	TGTGCCAGTAGAAAGGCCACTGGGGCCAACGTCCTGACTTTC	few	-	TRBV19	TRBJ2-6
CASSLRDSGTEAFF	TGTGCCAGCAGCTTGCGAGACTCGGGGACTGAAGCTTTCTTT	-	-	TRBV5-4	TRBJ1-1
CASGPSPWEDTQYF	TGTGCCAGCGGCCCTTCCCCCTGGGAGGATACGCAGTATTTT	-	-	TRBV7-3	TRBJ2-3
CASSWGSGLYEQYF	TGTGCCAGCAGTTGGGGCTCTGGCCTCTACGAGCAGTACTTC	-	-	TRBV27	TRBJ2-7
CASSQEGFGSYNSPLHF	TGTGCCAGCAGCCAAGAGGGTTTTGGCAGTTATAATTCACCCCTCCACTTT	many	-	TRBV3-1	TRBJ1-6
CASSQPLNLSRAGELFF	TGTGCCAGCAGCCAACCCCTAAATCTCTCCCGGGCCGGGGAGCTGTTTTTT	many	-	TRBV12-3/TRBV12-4	TRBJ2-2
CASSGRTANQPQHF	TGTGCCAGCAGCGGGCGGACAGCCAATCAGCCCCAGCATTTT	-	-	TRBV6-1	TRBJ1-5
CASSYEGGLDTQYF	TGTGCCAGCAGTTACGAGGGGGGGCTCGATACGCAGTATTTT	few	-	TRBV6-5	TRBJ2-3
CASSSREVYGYTF	TGTGCCAGCAGCTCCAGGGAGGTCTATGGCTACACCTTC	few	-	TRBV7-9	TRBJ1-2
CASSVELVGDTQYF	TGTGCCAGCAGTGTGGAACTTGTAGGGGATACGCAGTATTTT	many	-	TRBV2	TRBJ2-3
CASTLTGQGPYEQYF	TGTGCCAGCACCCTAACGGGACAGGGACCCTACGAGCAGTACTTC	many	TRBD1	TRBV28	TRBJ2-7
CASSRGGGEVGEQYF	TGTGCCAGCAGTCGCGGCGGGGGCGAGGTGGGCGAGCAGTACTTC	many	-	TRBV6-1	TRBJ2-7
CASSLWAPGITPVYEQYF	TGTGCCAGCAGTTTATGGGCCCCCGGGATTACTCCGGTCTACGAGCAGTACTTC	many	-	TRBV28	TRBJ2-7
CSVAFRLAGETQYF	TGCAGCGTTGCCTTCCGCCTAGCCGGGGAGACCCAGTACTTC	many	-	TRBV29-1	TRBJ2-5
CASSSVGGNTEAFF	TGTGCCAGCAGCTCGGTCGGTGGGAACACTGAAGCTTTCTTT	-	-	TRBV7-9	TRBJ1-1
CASSELRSGVRNTEAFF	TGTGCCAGCAGCGAATTGAGGTCGGGGGTACGGAACACTGAAGCTTTCTTT	many	-	TRBV28	TRBJ1-1
CASSLFSHSYNEQFF	TGTGCCAGCAGCTTGTTTTCGCACTCCTACAATGAGCAGTTCTTC	-	-	TRBV5-6	TRBJ2-1